This TCR beta chain was sequenced during a study of blood T cell repertoires in COVID-19. Overall study context: COVID-19 samples, acute and convalescent, were from the United States, Italy and Spain. The cDNA or gDNA used as material had been derived from T cells, B-cell-depleted T cells, or PBMCs.

Germline V gives CDR1 MNHEY, CDR2 SVGAGI. V was shortened by 6 bases and J by 3 bases, with 18 bases between the two germline ends. CDR3 length: 15 residues. Per the study methods: Reference gene primers were amplified, and this amplification served to estimate nucleated cell counts. Profiled with immunoSEQ multiplex PCR; TCRdb holds only in-frame clones, not every one. V and J calls and clone size come straight from that table; D and trimming were deduced from the DNA. The table includes approximately 100,000 clones, about 79% detected once. The receptor was derived from a woman aged 80 or over with active or convalescent COVID-19. This rearrangement joins TRBV6-5 to TRBJ2-7, with D perhaps TRBD2 (6 bases). Sequencing was performed on peripheral blood. In DNA, the CDR3 is TGTGCCAGCAGCGGATTCGGGGGAGTAAGCTACGAGCAGTACTTC. It yields the protein CASSGFGGVSYEQYF.